The next 14 T cell receptor beta chains were all read from a single sample in a study of Graves' ophthalmopathy and Graves' hyperthyroidism. TCR beta CDR3 amplification used RNA transcripts. Second-round multiplex PCR came after first-round RT-PCR with HTBI primers. TCRdb re-called the multiplex PCR reads with MiXCR, one entry per CDR3 protein. The sample yields 220,000 or so distinct CDR3 sequences, under 25% seen once. What was sequenced was peripheral blood. The receptors here all came from a woman in her 50s with Graves' ophthalmopathy.

This clonotype was seen many times. The genes are TRBV12-3 or TRBV12-4 and TRBJ2-5; D uncertain. The length of the CDR3 is 13 residues. Between the trimmed V and J ends, which lost 2 bases and 5 bases, there was a span of 9 bases. CDR3 region: CASSLSGVETQYF. CDR3 sequence (DNA): TGTGCCAGCAGTTTATCTGGGGTGGAGACCCAGTACTTC.

This chain joins TRBV6-5 and TRBJ1-1, with D unresolved. This CDR3 is built from 14 residues. V was trimmed by 0 bases and J by 3 bases, leaving 8 bases between them. Germline CDR1 MNHEY, CDR2 SVGAGI. CDR3 protein: CASSYSKAYTEAFF. DNA for the CDR3: TGTGCCAGCAGTTACTCGAAGGCGTACACTGAAGCTTTCTTT.

Ten or more counts support this clonotype. The chain recombines TRBV28 with TRBJ2-4, with D perhaps TRBD1 (5 bases). From germline, CDR1 is MDHEN and CDR2 SYDVKM. Trimming stripped 5 bases from V and 7 bases from J, with 18 bases between. The CDR3 runs to 15 residues. The chain's CDR3 is CASSSIGQAGNIQYF. CDR3 sequence (DNA): TGTGCCAGCAGTAGTATAGGCCAGGCAGGGAACATTCAGTACTTC.

This clonotype showed up many times. This sequence joins TRBV2 and TRBJ1-6, with D unclear. The V gene's germline CDR1 is SNHLY and CDR2 FYNNEI. The V gene lost 1 base and the J gene lost 10 bases, with 11 bases spanning the gap. There are 14 residues in the CDR3. CDR3 DNA sequence: TGTGCCAGCAGTGAAGAGGGTAGTTACTCACCCCTCCACTTT. Amino acid sequence: CASSEEGSYSPLHF.

The V gene is TRBV28, the J gene TRBJ1-2; D is unresolved. The CDR3 contains 11 residues. Germline V CDR1 and CDR2: MDHEN, SYDVKM. Trimming stripped 10 bases from V and 8 bases from J, with 14 bases between. CDR3 region: CAIVNLLGYTF. The CDR3 coding sequence is TGTGCCATCGTAAACCTCCTAGGCTACACCTTC.

The table lists this clonotype with many counts. The chain carries TRBV5-5 and TRBJ1-3; D is uncertain. The CDR3 extends over 14 amino acids. CDR1 is SGHKS, CDR2 YYEKEE, per germline (reference sequence). The V gene lost 2 bases and the J gene lost 0 bases, with 6 bases spanning the gap. The CDR3 region is CASSLLVSGNTIYF. The CDR3 DNA follows: TGTGCCAGCAGCTTACTTGTCTCTGGAAACACCATATATTTT.

This clonotype appeared many times. This CDR3 reads CASSPGPNSNQPQHF. The CDR3 DNA reads TGTGCCAGCAGTCCCGGACCCAATAGCAATCAGCCCCAGCATTTT. This chain uses TRBV12-3 or TRBV12-4 with TRBJ1-5; no definite D call. The germline V and J ends were trimmed by 5 bases and 0 bases, with 11 bases remaining between them. This CDR3 contains 15 residues.

V gene TRBV12-3 or TRBV12-4 combines with J gene TRBJ1-5; D is possibly TRBD1 (5 bases). With 3 bases removed from V and 7 bases from J, the gap between germline ends came to 13 bases. The CDR3 has 14 residues. The CDR3 region is CASSFSGMDQPQHF. CDR3 DNA: TGTGCCAGCAGTTTCTCAGGGATGGACCAGCCCCAGCATTTT.

This clonotype has ten or more counts. The chain employs TRBV12-3 or TRBV12-4 and TRBJ1-1; 9 bases are a match to TRBD1. V gave up 7 bases and J gave up 5 bases; unmatched junction bases: 8. This CDR3 is 14 amino acids long. DNA of the CDR3: TGTGCCAGCAACCTTGGGACAGGGCGGACTGAAGCTTTCTTT. This translates into CASNLGTGRTEAFF.

The chain links TRBV29-1 to TRBJ2-4; D is possibly TRBD2 (6 bases). V was shortened by 2 bases and J by 0 bases, with 17 bases between the two germline ends. Germline CDR1 is SQVTM and CDR2 is ANQGSEA. The CDR3 length is 17 residues. Here the CDR3 reads CSVERVIGGTAKNIQYF. In DNA form, the CDR3 reads TGCAGCGTTGAAAGGGTAATTGGCGGGACAGCCAAAAACATTCAGTACTTC.

This clonotype was observed many times. V and J are TRBV10-3 and TRBJ2-2; D might be TRBD2 (5 bases). The CDR3 spans 16 residues. Looked up from germline, CDR1 is ENHRY and CDR2 is SYGVKD. The V and J ends lost 8 bases and 6 bases respectively, with 22 bases between them. CDR3 in DNA: TGTGCCATCGCGAGGGTGCCCCCCCGAGAGGCCGGGGAGCTGTTTTTT. Amino acids: CAIARVPPREAGELFF.

Worth noting for this clonotype: A read error may account for a junction end that differs from germline. The CDR3 coding sequence is TGTGCCAGCAGCTTAGGGCGTCCCGACAGGGGGTTTTCCTACGAGCAGTACTTC. Residues: CASSLGRPDRGFSYEQYF. This chain links TRBV12-3 or TRBV12-4 with TRBJ2-7; TRBD1 matches at 9 bases. The CDR3 sequence is 18 residues long.

This clonotype showed up many times. V usage is TRBV20-1 and J usage is TRBJ1-2; the D gene is possibly TRBD1 (6 bases). Trimming removed 4 bases at V and 0 bases at J, with 9 bases between. The CDR3 length is 13 residues. Germline CDR1 reads DFQATT; CDR2 reads SNEGSKA (reference sequence). CDR3 residues: CSAMDSPNYGYTF. The CDR3, as DNA: TGCAGTGCTATGGACAGTCCTAACTATGGCTACACCTTC.

This clonotype has ten or more counts. The rearrangement joins TRBV6-4 to TRBJ2-7; D may correspond to TRBD1 or TRBD2 (5 bases each). The CDR3 runs to 13 residues. V gave up 8 bases and J gave up 6 bases, with 17 bases separating them. Germline CDR1 and CDR2: MRHNA and SNTAGT. The CDR3 DNA sequence: TGTGCCAGCGGGACCCACGAAGGCGGCGAGCAGTACTTC. Its protein is CASGTHEGGEQYF.